This T cell receptor (beta chain) was observed in a study of cytomegalovirus exposure and HLA in healthy donors. CDR3 size: 14 residues. The germline V gene has CDR1 MDHEN and CDR2 SYDVKM. V lost 4 bases and J 4 bases, leaving 13 bases between the germline ends. The roughly 120-subject validation cohort, separate from the 666-subject first cohort, included the donors. Broader study findings: Cytomegalovirus-associated status was assigned to fewer than 200 TCR beta chains. First-cohort TCR clusters were later found to tend to co-occur in the approximately 120 validation repertoires.

As for this clone: Its antigen is currently unknown.

TCRdb's table, derived via immunoSEQ multiplex PCR, lists solely in-frame clones and lacks some. The sample holds some 65,000 clones, 96% seen once. The clonotype originates from a young man in good health and CMV-seronegative. The V gene is TRBV28, the J gene TRBJ1-2, with D unclear. The specimen sequenced was PBMCs. The CDR3 here is CASSSFPGIYGYTF. The CDR3 DNA is TGTGCCAGCAGTTCATTTCCGGGTATCTATGGCTACACCTTC.